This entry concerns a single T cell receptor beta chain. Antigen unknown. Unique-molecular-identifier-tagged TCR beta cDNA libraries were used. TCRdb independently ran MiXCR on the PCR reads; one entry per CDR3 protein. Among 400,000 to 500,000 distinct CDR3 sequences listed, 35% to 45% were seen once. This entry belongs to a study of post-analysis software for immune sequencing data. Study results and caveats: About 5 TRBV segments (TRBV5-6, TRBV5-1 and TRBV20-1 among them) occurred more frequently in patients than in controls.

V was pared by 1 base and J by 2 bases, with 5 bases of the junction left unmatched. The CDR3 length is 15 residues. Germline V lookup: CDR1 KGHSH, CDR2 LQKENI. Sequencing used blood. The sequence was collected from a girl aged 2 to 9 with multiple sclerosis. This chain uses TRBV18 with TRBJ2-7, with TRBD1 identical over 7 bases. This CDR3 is CASSPLDRSPYEQYF. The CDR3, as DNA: TGTGCCAGCTCACCACTGGACAGGTCTCCCTACGAGCAGTACTTC.